The TCR beta chain under discussion was sequenced for a study of T cell changes during pregnancy in multiple sclerosis. Sequenced by immunoSEQ multiplex PCR; TCRdb stores in-frame clones only, minus some. Counted here are roughly 74,000 clones, 70% to 90% occurring once; the ten biggest clones make up around 3.2%. CDR3 length: 13 amino acids. Trimming pared 3 bases from V and 6 bases from J, leaving 11 bases between. CDR1 is LNHDA and CDR2 is SQIVND in the germline V gene (reference sequence). The chain employs TRBV19 and TRBJ1-1; D is uncertain. The sample in question was peripheral blood, obtained before pregnancy. The sequence came from a female donor with multiple sclerosis, enrolled in a pregnancy study. Written as DNA, the CDR3 is TGTGCCAGTAGTATCGGTACGACTGCTGAAGCTTTCTTT. Protein sequence: CASSIGTTAEAFF.